Detailed here is one T cell receptor (beta chain). The antigen remains undetermined. The data originate from a study of cytomegalovirus exposure and HLA in healthy donors. Study details: Of the donors genotyped, 398 in all, 65% to 90% fell in the Caucasian-associated ancestry cluster.

Germline values: CDR1 MRHNA, CDR2 SNTAGT. The CDR3 sequence is 15 residues long. V shed 4 bases and J 10 bases; nucleotides not matched to a gene: 12. The PCR ran on 60 Vbeta and 13 Jbeta primers. Profiling relied on immunoSEQ multiplex PCR, and the TCRdb table lists in-frame clones only, not all of them. Here the sample spans some 180,000 clones, 70% to 90% being singletons. Study-wide results and limits: In a later analysis, TCR beta V- and J-gene trimming showed a link to a missense DCLRE1C variant.

The source material was PBMCs. The chain couples TRBV6-4 to TRBJ2-1; 8 bases are a match to TRBD2. The TCR originated in a woman between 45 and 60 years old in good health and CMV-seronegative. This CDR3 reads CASSVREGLWKEQFF. As DNA, the CDR3 is TGTGCCAGCAGTGTTCGGGAGGGCCTTTGGAAAGAGCAGTTCTTC.